Listed here is a single TCR beta chain. Antigen: not known. The junction departs from germline at one end; a sequencing error may be responsible. This sample also contains other DNA sequences that code for the same CDR3. This CDR3 is 14 amino acids long. Germline V gene sequence: CDR1 LGHNA, CDR2 YSLEER. Here immunoSEQ multiplex PCR was the method, and the copy in TCRdb shows in-frame clones only, minus some. The data hold over 35,000 clones, with around 84% observed a single time. This sample stems from a study of lymphopenia after photon versus proton radiotherapy. Study-wide results and limits: Post-nadir TCR diversity decline inversely tracked overall survival among those who died. Oligoclonal CD8+ Temra expansion after nadir drove photon patients' diversity drop. Photon-treated patients lost naive T cells and TCR diversity; proton-treated stayed stable.

The starting material was peripheral blood, obtained from a patient treated with proton-based radiotherapy. The genes are TRBV4-3 and TRBJ2-3; no reliable D call. The origin of this receptor is a woman in her seventies with pancreatic cancer. Some clones in this sample may be carry-over from other donors' samples. CDR3 DNA: TGCGCCAGCAGCCAAGGGCCAGGCGCAGATACACAGTATTTT. As protein: CASSQGPGADTQYF.